This T cell receptor (beta chain) emerged from a study of T cells expressing NK-cell markers. One entry per CDR3 protein, without DNA, is what TCRdb gives after re-calling the 5' RACE reads. The listing records about 150,000 distinct CDR3 sequences. This CDR3 contains 13 residues. Germline CDR1 SNHLY, CDR2 FYNNEI. Material: blood T cells: a sorted CD56 or NKG2C T cell subset, CD4+ or CD8+ T cells, or bulk PBMC T cells (not recorded which). The chain uses TRBV2 and TRBJ1-2. The TCR sequence derives from a woman in her forties or fifties in good health. The CDR3 region is CASMEGLSYGYTF.